This T cell receptor beta chain was recovered during a study of blood T cell repertoires in COVID-19. Study-level background: The United States, Italy and Spain were the sources of the acute and convalescent COVID-19 samples. PBMCs, B-cell-depleted T cells, or T cells provided the cDNA or gDNA that made up the material.

Original data processing: Estimates of nucleated cell counts were drawn from the amplification of reference gene primers. Profiled with immunoSEQ multiplex PCR; TCRdb holds only in-frame clones, not every one. The D gene and trimming were derived from the DNA, and the V and J assignments and clone size from that table. The sample lists around 250,000 clones; over 70% were seen once. While infection was still active, Seattle patients were enrolled and then followed longitudinally. Germline V CDR1 and CDR2: MDHEN, SYDVKM. CDR3 size: 13 residues. The V gene lost 5 bases and the J gene lost 4 bases, with 10 bases spanning the gap.

Specimen: peripheral blood. The sequence came from a woman in her 70s with COVID-19, enrolled during active disease. The V gene is TRBV28, the J gene TRBJ2-3; D unresolved. The CDR3 DNA reads as TGTGCCAGCAGTCCCATAGCATCAGATACGCAGTATTTT. This translates into CASSPIASDTQYF.